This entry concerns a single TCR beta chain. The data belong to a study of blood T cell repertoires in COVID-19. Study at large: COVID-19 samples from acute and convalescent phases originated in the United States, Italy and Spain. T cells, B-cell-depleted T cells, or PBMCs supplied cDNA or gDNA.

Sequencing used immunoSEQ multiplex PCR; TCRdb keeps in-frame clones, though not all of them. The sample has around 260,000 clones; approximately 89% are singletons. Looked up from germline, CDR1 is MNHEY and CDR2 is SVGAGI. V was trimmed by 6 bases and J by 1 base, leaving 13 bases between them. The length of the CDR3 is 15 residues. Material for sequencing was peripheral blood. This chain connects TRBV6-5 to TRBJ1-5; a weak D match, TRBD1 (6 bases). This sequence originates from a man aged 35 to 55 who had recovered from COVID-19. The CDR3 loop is CASSQTGKSNQPQHF. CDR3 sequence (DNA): TGTGCCAGCAGCCAAACAGGGAAGAGCAATCAGCCCCAGCATTTT.